This T cell receptor beta chain was obtained from a study of shared clonotypes between healthy human individuals. Study overall: The cohort comprised a couple of women and a few men. Their ages spanned 18 to 49 years.

V was shortened by 0 bases and J by 2 bases, with 5 bases between the two germline ends. Germline V gene sequence: CDR1 SGHNT, CDR2 YYREEE (reference sequence). CDR3 length: 13 residues. Study-wide findings and caveats: An effect of sequencing depth on clonotype sharing among donors was expected.

The assay was immunoSEQ multiplex PCR, and TCRdb's table has in-frame clones only and misses some. There are 740,000 or so clones in the sample; 55% to 85% occur only once, and 1.5% to 2% lies in the top ten. For this clone: The antigen is unknown. This same CDR3 is encoded by further DNA sequences in the sample.

The TCR comes from a woman aged 30 to 39 in good health. The rearrangement uses TRBV5-4 and TRBJ2-5, with D unresolved. The material sequenced was memory CD4+ T cells sorted from blood. Specified subset: CD45RA-negative fraction. The CDR3 DNA follows: TGTGCCAGCAGCTTGGAGTCACAAGAGACCCAGTACTTC. Translated, it gives CASSLESQETQYF. Combining the CDR3 with reference TRBV5-4 and TRBJ2-5 gives the whole variable domain ETGVTQSPTHLIKTRGQQVTLRCSSQSGHNTVSWYQQALGQGPQFIFQYYREEENGRGNFPPRFSGLQFPNYSSELNVNALELDDSALYLCASSLESQETQYFGPGTRLLVL.